This T cell receptor (beta chain) was sequenced during a study of Ad26.COV2.S vaccination and SARS-CoV-2 variants. Overall study findings and caveats: Non-spike TCR breadth was similar in vaccine and placebo recipients. Breadth, reportedly substantial, characterized the spike-specific CD8+ and CD4+ T cell responses after vaccination. Those who received the vaccine showed greater spike-specific TCR breadth than those given placebo. Using TCR breadth and depth analyses may have led to underestimated total T cell responses.

In regard to this clone: Its matching antigen is unknown.

Measured with immunoSEQ multiplex PCR; TCRdb has only the in-frame clones, and not every one. The sample gives 300,000 to 450,000 clones, 90% to 95% of which show up once; 3.9% is in the top ten. Trimming left V 0 bases short and J 5 bases short, with 14 bases between. The germline V gene encodes CDR1 SGHDT and CDR2 YYEEEE. This CDR3 region has 15 residues. The receptor was isolated from a human donor who had recovered from COVID-19. This specimen was peripheral blood, taken after recovery from COVID-19. The chain couples TRBV5-6 to TRBJ1-2; tentative D call: TRBD1 (5 bases). The CDR3 DNA is TGTGCCAGCAGCTTGGAGAGGACATATGAGTATGGCTACACCTTC. Translation gives CASSLERTYEYGYTF.